A selection of T cell receptor beta chains follows, all from one sample in a study of blood T cell repertoires in COVID-19. Assay used: immunoSEQ multiplex PCR; TCRdb lists only in-frame clones, some missing. The sample has about 160,000 clones; roughly 84% are singletons. The sequenced sample consisted of PBMCs or T cells enriched from blood (not recorded which). The receptors were sampled from a woman aged 45-65 years who had recovered from COVID-19. The CDR3 runs from the conserved cysteine through the conserved F or W.

v_call,j_call,cdr3_aa
TRBV7-2,TRBJ1-2,CASSFQGLNGYTF
TRBV3-1/TRBV3-2,TRBJ2-7,CASSHLFEQYF
TRBV20-1,TRBJ1-2,CSASESGGILLSGYTF
TRBV19,TRBJ2-1,CASLLAGGPHEQFF
TRBV5-1,TRBJ2-3,CASSLLSGKDTQYF
TRBV18,TRBJ1-1,CASSPRFGMRGTEAFF
TRBV3-1/TRBV3-2,TRBJ1-4,CATPRGLYATNEKLFF
TRBV7-3,TRBJ2-1,CASSVNRGSYNEQFF
TRBV18,TRBJ1-3,CASSISRGPGGNTIYF
TRBV24-1,TRBJ2-3,CATSRTSGTTDTQYF
TRBV19,TRBJ2-1,CASSILAGGDNEQFF
TRBV2,TRBJ1-2,CASNQGMGGYTF
TRBV14,TRBJ1-2,CASSQAGQGYGYTF
TRBV19,TRBJ1-5,CASKRGPEGNQPQHF
TRBV5-1,TRBJ2-1,CASSPDGLAGGYNEQFF
TRBV7-9,TRBJ1-2,CASSGENYGYTF
TRBV19,TRBJ1-4,CASRFRDRAGEKLFF
TRBV14,TRBJ2-1,CASSQRDGRRFRGEQFF
TRBV4-1,TRBJ1-1,CASSTPGPGNTEAFF
TRBV6-1,TRBJ2-5,CASSARTSGIGNQETQYF
TRBV5-1,TRBJ1-3,CASSLLGQGNTIYF
TRBV2,TRBJ1-1,CASSGTVALNTEAFF
TRBV28,TRBJ2-5,CASTSGTSGRETQYF
TRBV2,TRBJ1-4,CASSVTGANEKLFF
TRBV7-9,TRBJ2-7,CASRGEGVFYEQYF
TRBV18,TRBJ1-2,CASSPGTDYGYTF
TRBV7-6,TRBJ1-1,CASSLEGTGLNTEAFF
TRBV27,TRBJ2-7,CASSFQGDTYEQYF
TRBV3-1/TRBV3-2,TRBJ2-6,CASSQVWGQGSGANVLTF
TRBV18,TRBJ1-4,CASSPLKGDEKLFF
TRBV5-1,TRBJ2-2,CASSLGSGVSGTGELFF
TRBV5-1,TRBJ1-6,CASSLGAGMNSPLHF
TRBV6-5,TRBJ1-4,CASSSTGQNEKLFF
TRBV4-2,TRBJ1-5,CASSPEGGNSNQPQHF
TRBV29-1,TRBJ2-1,CSVVILLARSLNEQFF
TRBV3-1/TRBV3-2,TRBJ2-2,CASSPSSGVTGELFF
TRBV6-5,TRBJ1-1,CASSKGVGDTFEAFF
TRBV21-1,TRBJ1-2,CASSKAGGAANYGYTF
TRBV11-2,TRBJ1-6,CASSTRTGQGSPLHF
TRBV28,TRBJ1-3,CASTPGSRSSGNTIYF
TRBV11-1,TRBJ2-1,CASSHSGGAGEQFF
TRBV7-8,TRBJ2-3,CASSLVGLGGDTQYF